This TCR beta chain derives from a study of blood T cells in healthy people across ages. The study's findings and limits: Older individuals had lower TCR beta diversity per million T cells (the decline was roughly linear).

The study recruited healthy Caucasian donors from Russia who were aged about 6 to 90. No fewer than 7 million PBMCs went into each sample. Every sample gave at least 5 micrograms of total RNA when it was extracted. With regard to this clonotype: Its antigen is as yet unknown.

A second PCR, run for about 7 to 11 cycles, used a sample-barcoded 5' primer plus a J-beta primer mix. TCRdb independently ran MiXCR on the 5' RACE reads; one entry per CDR3 protein. The sample lists roughly 930,000 distinct CDR3 sequences; 45% to 50% were seen once. The receptor's source is a man aged 30-40 years in good health. Specimen: blood.

The CDR3 here is CASSRTLDSYNSPLHF. For the CDR3, the DNA is TGTGCCAGCAGCCGGACACTCGACTCCTATAATTCACCCCTCCACTTT. The chain combines TRBV6-5 with TRBJ1-6, with D possibly being TRBD1 (5 bases). Between the trimmed V and J ends, which lost 6 bases and 0 bases, there was a span of 12 bases. The CDR3 runs 16 residues. Germline loops: CDR1 MNHEY, CDR2 SVGAGI.